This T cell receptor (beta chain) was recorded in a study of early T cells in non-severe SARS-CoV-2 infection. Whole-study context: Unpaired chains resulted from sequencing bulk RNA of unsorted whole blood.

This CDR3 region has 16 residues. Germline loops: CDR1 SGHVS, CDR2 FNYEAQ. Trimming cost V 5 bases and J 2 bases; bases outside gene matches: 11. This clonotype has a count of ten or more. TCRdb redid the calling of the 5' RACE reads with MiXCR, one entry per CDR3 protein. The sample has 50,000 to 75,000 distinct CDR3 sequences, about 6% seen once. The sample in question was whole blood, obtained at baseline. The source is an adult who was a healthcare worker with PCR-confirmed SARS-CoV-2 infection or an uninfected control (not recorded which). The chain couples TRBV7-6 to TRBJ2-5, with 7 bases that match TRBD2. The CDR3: CASSLGVAGYQETQYF. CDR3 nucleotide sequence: TGTGCCAGCAGCCTCGGGGTAGCGGGTTATCAAGAGACCCAGTACTTC.